This TCR beta chain is drawn from a study of blood T cell repertoires in COVID-19. CDR3 size: 17 residues. Original processing notes: How many nucleated cells were present was estimated from reference gene primer amplification. Sequenced by immunoSEQ multiplex PCR; TCRdb stores in-frame clones only, minus some. The V and J calls and the clone size are those of that table, but D and trimming were determined from the DNA. Of approximately 93,000 clones listed, around 87% are singletons. This clonotype originated in a human donor in a cohort sampled during active COVID-19. The sequenced sample was peripheral blood. This chain links TRBV1 with TRBJ2-7; TRBD1, the table's D call, lacks a check against the DNA. TRBV1 is designated a pseudogene. The CDR3 nucleotides are TGCACCAGCAGCCAGGTCGTAGGGACAAACAGATTCTACGAGCAGTACTTC. Translated: CTSSQVVGTNRFYEQYF.